Given below is one T cell receptor beta chain in context. What it recognizes is unknown. Libraries were prepared by immunoSEQ multiplex PCR; TCRdb keeps only in-frame clonotypes and omits some of them. The sample shows approximately 90,000 clones, 86% of them seen only once. Time point reported: baseline pretreatment blood. Treatment given: 15 Gy SBRT to primary tumor, nephrectomy 4 weeks later. Clear cell pathology was present in this patient's renal cell carcinoma. The J segment lost 5 bases and the V segment lost 5 bases, leaving 8 bases of the junction unmatched. In germline, CDR1 is SGHKS, CDR2 YYEKEE (reference sequence). There are 14 residues in the CDR3. The sample originates from a study of radiation and T cells in renal cell carcinoma. Whole-study results and caveats: No pretreatment tumor biopsies were available for baseline clonotypes. From baseline, blood top tumor clonotypes peaked at 2 weeks post-radiation.

The source is a man in his fifties or sixties with renal cell carcinoma. The sequenced sample was blood, obtained from a patient whose treatment included radiotherapy and nephrectomy. J is TRBJ1-2 and V is TRBV5-5, with 8 bases fitting TRBD1. CDR3 DNA: TGTGCCAGCAGTCCAGGGGGCGCATTGTATGGCTACACCTTC. Translated: CASSPGGALYGYTF. The complete variable domain, with remaining parts taken from reference TRBV5-5 and TRBJ1-2, reads DAGVTQSPTHLIKTRGQQVTLRCSPISGHKSVSWYQQVLGQGPQFIFQYYEKEERGRGNFPDRFSARQFPNYSSELNVNALLLGDSALYLCASSPGGALYGYTFGSGTRLTVV.